This entry concerns a single TCR beta chain. Germline CDR1 SGDLS, CDR2 YYNGEE. V was clipped by 2 bases and J by 3 bases; unmatched bases: 4. The CDR3 is 15 amino acids. This entry belongs to a study of control samples from healthy donors and cancer patients. Data came from immunoSEQ multiplex PCR; TCRdb stores just in-frame clones and leaves some out. The table lists around 70,000 clones, approximately 91% of them singletons. Sequencing was carried out using PBMCs. The TCR was taken from a woman aged 50 to 60 with colorectal cancer. The gene calls are TRBV9 and TRBJ1-5; TRBD1 aligns across 8 bases. In nucleotides, the CDR3 is TGTGCCAGCAGCGTGGCAGGGGGCCTCAATCAGCCCCAGCATTTT. Translated: CASSVAGGLNQPQHF. Full variable domain (outside the CDR3, taken from reference TRBV9 and TRBJ1-5): DSGVTQTPKHLITATGQRVTLRCSPRSGDLSVYWYQQSLDQGLQFLIQYYNGEERAKGNILERFSAQQFPDLHSELNLSSLELGDSALYFCASSVAGGLNQPQHFGDGTRLSIL.